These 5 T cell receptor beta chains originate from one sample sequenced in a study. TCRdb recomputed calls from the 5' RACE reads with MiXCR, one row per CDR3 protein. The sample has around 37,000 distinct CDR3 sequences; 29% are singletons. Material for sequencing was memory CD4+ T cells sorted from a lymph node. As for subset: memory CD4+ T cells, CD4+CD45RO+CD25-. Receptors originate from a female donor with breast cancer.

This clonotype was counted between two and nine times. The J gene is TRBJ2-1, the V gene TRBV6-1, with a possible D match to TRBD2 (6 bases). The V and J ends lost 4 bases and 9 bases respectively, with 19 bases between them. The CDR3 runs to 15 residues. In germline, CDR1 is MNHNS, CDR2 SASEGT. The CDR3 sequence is CASSVGWAGGVEQFF. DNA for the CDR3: TGTGCCAGCAGTGTAGGTTGGGCAGGAGGGGTTGAGCAGTTCTTC.

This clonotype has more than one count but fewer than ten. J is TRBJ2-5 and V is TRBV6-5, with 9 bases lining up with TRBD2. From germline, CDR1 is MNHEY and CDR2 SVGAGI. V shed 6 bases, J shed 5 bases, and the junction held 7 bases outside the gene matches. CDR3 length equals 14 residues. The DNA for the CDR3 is TGTGCCAGCAGCTCCGGCGGGGGGGCGGAGACCCAGTACTTC. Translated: CASSSGGGAETQYF.

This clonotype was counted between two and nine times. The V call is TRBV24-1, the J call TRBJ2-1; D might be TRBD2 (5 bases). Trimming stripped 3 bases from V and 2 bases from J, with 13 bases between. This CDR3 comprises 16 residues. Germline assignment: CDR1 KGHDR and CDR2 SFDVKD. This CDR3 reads CATSDVGLTTYNEQFF. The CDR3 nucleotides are TGTGCCACCAGTGATGTCGGACTCACCACCTACAATGAGCAGTTCTTC.

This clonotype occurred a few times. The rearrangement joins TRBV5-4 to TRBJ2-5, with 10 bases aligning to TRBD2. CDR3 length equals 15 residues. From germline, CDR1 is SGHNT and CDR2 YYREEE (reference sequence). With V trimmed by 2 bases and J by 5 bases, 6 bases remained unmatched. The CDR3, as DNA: TGTGCCAGCAGCTTAAGCGGGGGGGAATGGGAGACCCAGTACTTC. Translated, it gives CASSLSGGEWETQYF.

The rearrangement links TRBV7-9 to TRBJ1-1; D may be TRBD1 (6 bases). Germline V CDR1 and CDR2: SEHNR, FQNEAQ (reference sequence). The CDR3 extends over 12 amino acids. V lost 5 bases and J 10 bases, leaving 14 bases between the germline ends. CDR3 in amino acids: CASSPGDTGAFF. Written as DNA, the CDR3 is TGTGCCAGCAGCCCAGGGGATACGGGAGCTTTCTTT.